The 9 T cell receptor beta chains listed next were all sequenced from one sample in a study of OX40 agonist ivuxolimab in advanced cancers. Generated by immunoSEQ multiplex PCR, the TCRdb table keeps only in-frame clones and is missing some. The sample shows approximately 77,000 clones, 80% to 95% of them seen only once. Sequences were derived from CD4+ or CD8+ T cells sorted from blood, sampled in a trial of the OX40 agonist ivuxolimab. The receptor set was obtained from an adult with an advanced solid tumor such as melanoma, head and neck, liver or kidney cancer.

This chain uses TRBV28 with TRBJ1-1; 7 bases map to TRBD1. The CDR3 loop spans 15 amino acids. Losses at the gene ends were 3 bases for V and 3 bases for J; bases not matched to a gene: 7. In germline, CDR1 is MDHEN, CDR2 SYDVKM. CDR3 DNA sequence: TGTGCCAGCAGTTTGCCGACAGGGTTGGACACTGAAGCTTTCTTT. Protein product: CASSLPTGLDTEAFF.

This chain uses TRBV19 with TRBJ1-3, with a possible D match to TRBD1 (5 bases). There are 15 residues in the CDR3. Trimming removed 3 bases at V and 0 bases at J, with 9 bases between. Germline lookup yields CDR1 LNHDA and CDR2 SQIVND (reference sequence). Here the CDR3 DNA reads TGTGCCAGTAGTATTTGGGGGAACTCTGGAAACACCATATATTTT. It translates to CASSIWGNSGNTIYF.

The chain links TRBV7-2 to TRBJ2-1, with D unclear. V lost 5 bases to trimming and J lost 0 bases, with 8 bases between them. Looked up from germline, CDR1 is SGHTA and CDR2 is FQGNSA. This CDR3 spans 14 amino acids. Here the CDR3 reads CASSQIYSYNEQFF. The CDR3 DNA sequence: TGTGCCAGCAGCCAAATCTACTCCTACAATGAGCAGTTCTTC.

The chain employs TRBV6-1 and TRBJ2-7; no firm D call. The V end was cut by 3 bases, the J end by 4 bases, with 4 bases between. The CDR3 length is 11 residues. CDR1 MNHNS and CDR2 SASEGT come from the germline V gene. The CDR3 loop reads CASSERYEQYF. The CDR3 bases are TGTGCCAGCAGTGAGAGGTACGAGCAGTACTTC.

In the case of this clone: At one end the junction does not follow the germline gene, possibly because of a read error. The V call is TRBV5-1, the J call TRBJ2-5, with a tentative D call TRBD2 (6 bases). This CDR3 spans 17 amino acids. Germline loops: CDR1 SGHRS, CDR2 YFSETQ. The CDR3 nucleotides are TGCGCCAGCAGTTTGGCCCCTACTGGGGACTCCCTTCAGACCCAGTACTTC. It specifies CASSLAPTGDSLQTQYF.

This sequence joins TRBV18 and TRBJ2-1, with 10 bases matching TRBD2. V trimming: 0 bases; J trimming: 10 bases; junction bases outside the gene matches: 12. Germline CDR1 KGHSH, CDR2 LQKENI. The CDR3 runs to 17 residues. The DNA for the CDR3 is TGTGCCAGCTCACCACCGTCCAACAGCGGGAGGGCCCCAGAGCAGTTCTTC. Protein product: CASSPPSNSGRAPEQFF. The whole variable domain, remainder taken from reference TRBV18 and TRBJ2-1, is NAGVMQNPRHLVRRRGQEARLRCSPMKGHSHVYWYRQLPEEGLKFMVYLQKENIIDESGMPKERFSAEFPKEGPSILRIQQVVRGDSAAYFCASSPPSNSGRAPEQFFGPGTRLTVL.

The CDR3 nucleotides are TGTGCCAGCAGCGTAGTGGGGGCGTGGGAGACTGAAGCTTTCTTT. This codes for CASSVVGAWETEAFF. The chain carries TRBV9 and TRBJ1-1; maybe TRBD1 (6 bases). V was trimmed by 0 bases and J by 5 bases, leaving 14 bases between them. The CDR3 consists of 15 residues. Per germline, CDR1 SGDLS and CDR2 YYNGEE.

The genes are TRBV30 and TRBJ1-1; D call uncertain. The CDR3 length is 13 residues. V was trimmed by 2 bases and J by 3 bases, leaving 10 bases between them. Germline V gives CDR1 GTSNPN, CDR2 SVGIG (reference sequence). CDR3 residues: CAWSPGWDTEAFF. In nucleotides, the CDR3 is TGTGCCTGGAGTCCCGGCTGGGACACTGAAGCTTTCTTT.

This chain links TRBV7-9 with TRBJ2-2; either TRBD1 or TRBD2 may fit D (5 bases each). V lost 6 bases and J lost 3, with 8 bases in between. This CDR3 comprises 13 residues. Germline assignment: CDR1 SEHNR and CDR2 FQNEAQ (reference sequence). The CDR3 bases are TGTGCCAGCAGGAGGGACGACACCGGGGAGCTGTTTTTT. This sequence encodes CASRRDDTGELFF.